This T cell receptor beta chain came from a study of CXCR3-negative and CXCR3-positive naive CD8 T cells. Turning to the study itself: Sequencing yielded some 150 million TRB reads, roughly 1.5 +/- 0.3 million per library. Study-wide results and limits: More hydrophobic TRB CDR3s occurred in CXCR3-positive than in CXCR3-negative naive cells. The study found comparably high diversity in both naive subsets and much lower diversity in memory CD8+ cells. Fresh PBMCs went into most assays, and CXCR3 expression partly declined after cryopreservation.

Remarks on this clonotype: What it binds is not known.

Naive CD8+ T cells had a CD45RO-CCR7+CD27+CD95- phenotype. Looked up from germline, CDR1 is ENHRY and CDR2 is SYGVKD. The CDR3 is made up of 15 amino acids. Each TRB cDNA library was prepared by 5' RACE (with UMI labels). One entry per CDR3 protein, without DNA, is what TCRdb gives after re-calling the 5' RACE reads. This sample's table has fewer than 65,000 distinct CDR3 sequences. This sequence was found in a human donor in good health. Some clones in this sample may be carry-over from other donors' samples. J is TRBJ2-2 and V is TRBV10-3; TCRdb's assignment of TRBD1 cannot be checked, as there is no DNA. Sequences were obtained from naive CXCR3+ CD8+ T cells from blood. The subset here: CD45RO-CCR7+CD27+CD95- naive CD8+ T cells expressing CXCR3 (TNR3+). CDR3 region: CAISGQGGSTGELFF.